What follows are 9 T cell receptor beta chains derived from one specimen sequenced in a study of blood T cells in healthy people across ages (dated by TCRdb to the mid-2010s). Library preparation employed 5' RACE. TCRdb lists the instrument as Illumina HiSeq 2500. A second about 7 to 12 cycle PCR used a sample-barcoded 5' primer and a J-beta primer mix. TCRdb trimmed the raw reads at Q25, called clones with MiXCR and kept productive beta chains. When rows share a CDR3 protein, they turn into one entry using the most common DNA and genes. The sample table records about 1.1 million distinct CDR3 sequences; roughly two fifths of these occur just once. Of the sample, around 13% is held by the ten largest clones. The sequenced material came from blood. These receptors came from a young man in good health.

This clonotype was counted between two and nine times. J is TRBJ1-2 and V is TRBV29-1, with D uncertain. V dropped 4 bases and J dropped 6 bases, with 9 bases sitting between them. The CDR3 runs to 11 residues. Germline CDR1 reads SQVTM; CDR2 reads ANQGSEA. This CDR3 reads CSVAGKDGYTF. The CDR3, as DNA: TGCAGCGTTGCGGGGAAGGATGGCTACACCTTC.

A word on this clonotype: It may be a read error: a sequence one base away is much more abundant. This chain connects TRBV29-1 to TRBJ2-1; D is possibly TRBD2 (6 bases). The CDR3 runs 14 residues. The germline gives CDR1 SQVTM, CDR2 ANQGSEA. V was clipped by 0 bases and J by 13 bases, with 19 bases between them. CDR3 protein: CSVEDWGVQETQFF. The CDR3 nucleotides read TGCAGCGTTGAAGATTGGGGGGTCCAAGAGACCCAGTTCTTC.

This rearrangement joins TRBV7-6 to TRBJ2-1; perhaps TRBD2 as D (6 bases). Germline CDR1 SGHVS, CDR2 FNYEAQ. The V end lost 5 bases, the J end lost 15 bases, and 14 bases lay between the germline ends. This CDR3 has 11 residues. The CDR3 sequence: CASSNGGQGFF. The DNA for the CDR3 is TGTGCCAGCAGCAACGGGGGTCAGGGGTTCTTC.

V is TRBV5-1 and J is TRBJ2-1; 8 nucleotides match TRBD2. The CDR3 length is 18 residues. The V gene's germline CDR1 is SGHRS and CDR2 YFSETQ. V was pared by 0 bases and J by 5 bases, with 13 bases of the junction left unmatched. The CDR3 DNA follows: TGCGCCAGCAGCTTGGGGGGAAATAGCGGGGCTGAGCACAATGAGCAGTTCTTC. It codes for CASSLGGNSGAEHNEQFF.

This clonotype was found many times. This chain joins TRBV4-1 and TRBJ2-5; 9 bases are shared with TRBD1. The CDR3 has 14 amino acids. Per the germline V gene, CDR1 is MGHRA and CDR2 is YSYEKL. The J segment lost 4 bases and the V segment lost 5 bases, leaving 5 bases of the junction unmatched. CDR3: CASSLQGAGETQYF. The CDR3 DNA follows: TGCGCCAGCAGCTTACAGGGGGCCGGAGAGACCCAGTACTTC.

This clonotype occurred a few times. The chain's CDR3 is CSAGTTPVADTQYF. CDR3 in DNA: TGCAGTGCTGGGACTACCCCCGTCGCAGATACGCAGTATTTT. The chain recombines TRBV20-1 with TRBJ2-3, with 7 bases that match TRBD2. Germline V lookup: CDR1 DFQATT, CDR2 SNEGSKA (reference sequence). The CDR3 contains 14 residues. The ends lost 5 bases at V and 4 bases at J; junction bases unmatched: 9.

Of note for this clonotype: One end of the junction is discordant with germline, which a read error may explain. In DNA form, the CDR3 reads TGTGCCCGCAGTTCCACAGGGGGCGGAGGTGAAAAACTGTTTTTT. It specifies CARSSTGGGGEKLFF. The genes are TRBV12-3 or TRBV12-4 and TRBJ1-4, with 9 bases aligning to TRBD1. The length of the CDR3 is 15 residues.

V gene TRBV6-5 combines with J gene TRBJ2-7, with D perhaps given as TRBD1 or TRBD2 (5 bases each). This CDR3 spans 11 amino acids. Germline assignment: CDR1 MNHEY and CDR2 SVGAGI. Trimming left V 4 bases short and J 12 bases short, with 13 bases between. The CDR3 nucleotides read TGTGCCAGCAGTTCGGGACCGTTTACGTACTTC. This translates into CASSSGPFTYF.

With respect to this clonotype: At one boundary the junction diverges from the germline segment, which might be a read error. The CDR3 is CDSSLSDRGGYTF. The DNA for the CDR3 is TGCGACAGCAGCTTGTCGGACAGGGGTGGCTACACCTTC. The chain joins TRBV5-1 to TRBJ1-2, with 9 positions matching TRBD1. The CDR3 sequence is 13 residues long. CDR1 and CDR2 from the germline V gene are SGHRS and YFSETQ.